The 17 T cell receptor beta chains listed next were all sequenced from one sample in a study of post-analysis software for immune sequencing data. TCR beta cDNA libraries had unique molecular identifiers. MiXCR, run by TCRdb on the PCR reads, gives a single entry per CDR3 protein. Of roughly 170,000 distinct CDR3 sequences listed, over 25% are singletons. Study results and caveats: Controls showed lower frequencies than patients for roughly 5 TRBV segments, and TRBV5-6, TRBV5-1 and TRBV20-1 were among these.

Their cognate antigens are unknown. The sequencing input was blood. Source of these receptors: a girl aged 10 to 17 with multiple sclerosis.

Notes on this clonotype: A much larger clone lies one base from this, so it may be a read error. The chain couples TRBV5-1 to TRBJ2-1; D unclear. Trimming left V 1 base short and J 3 bases short, with 11 bases between. In germline, CDR1 is SGHRS, CDR2 YFSETQ. There are 15 residues in the CDR3. The CDR3 loop is CASSLLAPNYNEQFF. The CDR3 nucleotides read TGCGCCAGCAGCTTGTTGGCGCCGAACTACAATGAGCAGTTCTTC. Full variable domain (rest looked up from reference TRBV5-1 and TRBJ2-1): KAGVTQTPRYLIKTRGQQVTLSCSPISGHRSVSWYQQTPGQGLQFLFEYFSETQRNKGNFPGRFSGRQFSNSRSEMNVSTLELGDSALYLCASSLLAPNYNEQFFGPGTRLTVL.

This clonotype was observed a single time. A much larger clonotype is one base distant, so this may be a read error. The chain links TRBV10-3 to TRBJ1-2; possible D gene TRBD1, 5 bases. The CDR3 runs 14 residues. The germline CDR1 and CDR2 sequences are ENHRY and SYGVKD. CDR3 bases: TGTGCCATCAGTGATTCGGGATGGGGCTATGGCTGCACCTTC. Its protein product is CAISDSGWGYGCTF.

The chain carries TRBV4-2 and TRBJ2-3; TRBD2 matches at 12 bases. V shed 1 base, J shed 4 bases, and the junction held 3 bases outside the gene matches. CDR1 is LGHNA, CDR2 YNFKEQ, per germline. This CDR3 is built from 16 residues. The CDR3 DNA reads as TGTGCCAGCAGCCAAGGACTAGCGGGAGTTTCAGATACGCAGTATTTT. Its protein is CASSQGLAGVSDTQYF.

V and J are TRBV6-1 and TRBJ2-6; D not resolved. V shed 7 bases and J shed 0 bases, with 19 bases lying between them. The CDR3 consists of 18 residues. CDR1 MNHNS and CDR2 SASEGT come from the germline V gene. The CDR3 DNA follows: TGTGCCAGCACCGATTTAACTTCCCGACTCTCTGGGGCCAACGTCCTGACTTTC. Translated, it gives CASTDLTSRLSGANVLTF.

The rearrangement uses TRBV4-3 and TRBJ2-1; D gene ambiguous. The J call may be mistaken, given a closer DNA end match to TRBJ2-7. Germline V gene data show CDR1 as LGHNA and CDR2 as YSLEER. The CDR3 is 14 residues long. The CDR3 DNA reads TGCGCCAGCAGCGGAGAACCTCGGAACTACGAGCAGTACTTC. Amino acid sequence: CASSGEPRNYEQYF.

This clonotype was found once. V usage is TRBV5-6 and J usage is TRBJ2-2; tentatively, D is TRBD1 (5 bases). Germline V gene sequence: CDR1 SGHDT, CDR2 YYEEEE. The CDR3 consists of 15 residues. The V gene lost 0 bases and the J gene lost 4 bases, with 10 bases spanning the gap. The DNA of the CDR3 is TGTGCCAGCAGCTTGGATGACAGCAGCACCGGGGAGCTGTTTTTT. Residues: CASSLDDSSTGELFF. Complete variable domain (other parts from reference TRBV5-6 and TRBJ2-2): DAGVTQSPTHLIKTRGQQVTLRCSPKSGHDTVSWYQQALGQGPQFIFQYYEEEERQRGNFPDRFSGHQFPNYSSELNVNALLLGDSALYLCASSLDDSSTGELFFGEGSRLTVL.

This clonotype was counted at least ten times. This chain links TRBV9 with TRBJ2-7; D possibly uses TRBD1 or TRBD2 (5 bases each). V lost 0 bases and J lost 0, with 10 bases in between. Germline lookup yields CDR1 SGDLS and CDR2 YYNGEE. This CDR3 contains 15 residues. The chain's CDR3 is CASSVEWGSSYEQYF. The CDR3 nucleotides read TGTGCCAGCAGCGTAGAGTGGGGGAGCTCCTACGAGCAGTACTTC.

The chain recombines TRBV5-1 with TRBJ2-6; no clear D. CDR1 is SGHRS, CDR2 YFSETQ, per germline. This CDR3 region has 15 residues. Trimming cost V 0 bases and J 2 bases, with 6 bases left between them. This chain's CDR3 is CASSLAATGANVLTF. CDR3 sequence (DNA): TGCGCCAGCAGCTTGGCCGCCACTGGGGCCAACGTCCTGACTTTC.

This clonotype has only a few counts. V is TRBV5-5 and J is TRBJ1-1; 9 bases are a match to TRBD1. CDR3 length: 16 amino acids. Germline V gives CDR1 SGHKS, CDR2 YYEKEE (reference sequence). Germline trimming cut 2 bases from V and 4 bases from J; bases unmatched to any gene: 9. The CDR3 DNA follows: TGTGCCAGCAGCTTAACCAGGGACAGGGCTTTCACTGAAGCTTTCTTT. Protein: CASSLTRDRAFTEAFF.

The chain couples TRBV9 to TRBJ2-3; D possibly uses TRBD1 or TRBD2 (5 bases each). Looked up from germline, CDR1 is SGDLS and CDR2 is YYNGEE. The CDR3 is 17 residues long. V was pared by 0 bases and J by 3 bases, with 17 bases between. The CDR3 nucleotides read TGTGCCAGCAGCGTAGCCGGGGCCAAGCTAGGGACAGATACGCAGTATTTT. It encodes CASSVAGAKLGTDTQYF.

Comments on this clonotype: A read error is possible here, since a much larger clone lies one base away. Written as DNA, the CDR3 is TGTGTCAGCATCCGTCGAGAGACCCAGTACTTC. It codes for CVSIRRETQYF. The V call is TRBV28, the J call TRBJ2-5; D call uncertain. Germline V gene data show CDR1 as MDHEN and CDR2 as SYDVKM. There are 11 residues in the CDR3.

The table lists this clonotype with many counts. This chain uses TRBV20-1 with TRBJ2-1; 13 bases are a match to TRBD2. With V trimmed by 4 bases and J by 5 bases, 8 bases remained unmatched. Germline assignment: CDR1 DFQATT and CDR2 SNEGSKA (reference sequence). The CDR3 totals 16 residues. The CDR3 region has the DNA TGCAGTGCTACCACCGCGACTAGCGGGAGGAACAATGAGCAGTTCTTC. This gives the protein CSATTATSGRNNEQFF.

This clonotype has just a few counts. This rearrangement joins TRBV29-1 to TRBJ1-1; 8 nucleotides agree with TRBD1. The junction had 7 bases not matched to a gene; V was cut back by 6 bases and J by 1 base. Germline V gene sequence: CDR1 SQVTM, CDR2 ANQGSEA. The CDR3 covers 14 residues. CDR3 in amino acids: CSVGTQGGNTEAFF. For the CDR3, the DNA is TGCAGCGTGGGGACACAGGGGGGGAACACTGAAGCTTTCTTT.

The chain couples TRBV12-3 or TRBV12-4 to TRBJ2-3; the D gene is possibly TRBD2 (6 bases). V dropped 7 bases and J dropped 15 bases, with 32 bases sitting between them. This CDR3 contains 16 residues. In DNA, the CDR3 is TGTGCCAGCACCGGCCCGGGACTCCCGATGACGGATACGGAATATTTT. Residues: CASTGPGLPMTDTEYF.

V is TRBV5-1 and J is TRBJ2-7, with 7 nucleotides matching TRBD2. The CDR3 length is 13 residues. CDR1 and CDR2 from the germline V gene are SGHRS and YFSETQ. After removal of 8 bases from V and 4 bases from J, the junction contained 9 bases not matched to a gene. The CDR3 here is CASRTSDRYEQYF. The CDR3 DNA sequence: TGCGCCAGTCGGACTAGTGATAGATACGAGCAGTACTTC.

This clonotype occurred many times. The rearrangement links TRBV7-9 to TRBJ2-6; 8 nucleotides match TRBD2. V gave up 5 bases and J gave up 3 bases; unmatched junction bases: 18. The germline gives CDR1 SEHNR, CDR2 FQNEAQ (reference sequence). There are 20 residues in the CDR3. The CDR3 protein is CASSTGLAREVSYGANVLTF. The CDR3 region has the DNA TGTGCCAGCAGCACCGGACTAGCCCGGGAGGTATCCTATGGGGCCAACGTCCTGACTTTC. Full variable domain (missing parts from reference TRBV7-9 and TRBJ2-6): DTGVSQNPRHKITKRGQNVTFRCDPISEHNRLYWYRQTLGQGPEFLTYFQNEAQLEKSRLLSDRFSAERPKGSFSTLEIQRTEQGDSAMYLCASSTGLAREVSYGANVLTFGAGSRLTVL.

This clonotype was seen more than once but under ten times. The junction and the germline gene differ at one end; a read error may be behind it. The chain carries TRBV29-1 and TRBJ1-2, with a possible D match to TRBD1 (5 bases). CDR3 size: 12 residues. Germline V gene data show CDR1 as SQVTM and CDR2 as ANQGSEA. For the CDR3, the DNA is TGCAGCGTTGAAGGCGGGGGAAATGGCCACACCTTC. Its translation is CSVEGGGNGHTF.